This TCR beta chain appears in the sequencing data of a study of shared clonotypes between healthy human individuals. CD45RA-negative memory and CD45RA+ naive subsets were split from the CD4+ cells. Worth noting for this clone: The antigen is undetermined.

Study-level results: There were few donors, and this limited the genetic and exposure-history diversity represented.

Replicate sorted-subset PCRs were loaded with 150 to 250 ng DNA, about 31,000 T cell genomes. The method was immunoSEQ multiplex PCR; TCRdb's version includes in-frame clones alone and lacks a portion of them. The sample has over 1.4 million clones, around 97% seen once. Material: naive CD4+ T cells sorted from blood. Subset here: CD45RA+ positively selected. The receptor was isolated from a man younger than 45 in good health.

The CDR3 DNA follows: TGTGCCAGCAGCCTTGGACTAGGCAACACAGATACGCAGTATTTT. It specifies CASSLGLGNTDTQYF. J is TRBJ2-3 and V is TRBV7-3; TRBD2 aligns across 7 bases. The CDR3 loop spans 15 amino acids. V dropped 5 bases and J dropped 2; count of bases not matched to a gene: 7. The V gene's germline CDR1 is SGHTA and CDR2 FQGTGA.